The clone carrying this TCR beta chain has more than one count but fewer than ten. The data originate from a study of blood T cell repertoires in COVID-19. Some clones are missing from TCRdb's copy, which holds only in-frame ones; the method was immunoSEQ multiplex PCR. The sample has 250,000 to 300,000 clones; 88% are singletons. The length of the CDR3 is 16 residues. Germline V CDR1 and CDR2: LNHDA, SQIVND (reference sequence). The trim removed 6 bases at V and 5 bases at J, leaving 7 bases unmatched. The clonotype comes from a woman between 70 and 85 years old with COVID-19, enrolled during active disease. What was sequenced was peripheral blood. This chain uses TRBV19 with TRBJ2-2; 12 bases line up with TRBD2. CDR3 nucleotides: TGTGCCAGTAGACGACTAGCGGGAGAGGTAACCGGGGAGCTGTTTTTT. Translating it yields CASRRLAGEVTGELFF.